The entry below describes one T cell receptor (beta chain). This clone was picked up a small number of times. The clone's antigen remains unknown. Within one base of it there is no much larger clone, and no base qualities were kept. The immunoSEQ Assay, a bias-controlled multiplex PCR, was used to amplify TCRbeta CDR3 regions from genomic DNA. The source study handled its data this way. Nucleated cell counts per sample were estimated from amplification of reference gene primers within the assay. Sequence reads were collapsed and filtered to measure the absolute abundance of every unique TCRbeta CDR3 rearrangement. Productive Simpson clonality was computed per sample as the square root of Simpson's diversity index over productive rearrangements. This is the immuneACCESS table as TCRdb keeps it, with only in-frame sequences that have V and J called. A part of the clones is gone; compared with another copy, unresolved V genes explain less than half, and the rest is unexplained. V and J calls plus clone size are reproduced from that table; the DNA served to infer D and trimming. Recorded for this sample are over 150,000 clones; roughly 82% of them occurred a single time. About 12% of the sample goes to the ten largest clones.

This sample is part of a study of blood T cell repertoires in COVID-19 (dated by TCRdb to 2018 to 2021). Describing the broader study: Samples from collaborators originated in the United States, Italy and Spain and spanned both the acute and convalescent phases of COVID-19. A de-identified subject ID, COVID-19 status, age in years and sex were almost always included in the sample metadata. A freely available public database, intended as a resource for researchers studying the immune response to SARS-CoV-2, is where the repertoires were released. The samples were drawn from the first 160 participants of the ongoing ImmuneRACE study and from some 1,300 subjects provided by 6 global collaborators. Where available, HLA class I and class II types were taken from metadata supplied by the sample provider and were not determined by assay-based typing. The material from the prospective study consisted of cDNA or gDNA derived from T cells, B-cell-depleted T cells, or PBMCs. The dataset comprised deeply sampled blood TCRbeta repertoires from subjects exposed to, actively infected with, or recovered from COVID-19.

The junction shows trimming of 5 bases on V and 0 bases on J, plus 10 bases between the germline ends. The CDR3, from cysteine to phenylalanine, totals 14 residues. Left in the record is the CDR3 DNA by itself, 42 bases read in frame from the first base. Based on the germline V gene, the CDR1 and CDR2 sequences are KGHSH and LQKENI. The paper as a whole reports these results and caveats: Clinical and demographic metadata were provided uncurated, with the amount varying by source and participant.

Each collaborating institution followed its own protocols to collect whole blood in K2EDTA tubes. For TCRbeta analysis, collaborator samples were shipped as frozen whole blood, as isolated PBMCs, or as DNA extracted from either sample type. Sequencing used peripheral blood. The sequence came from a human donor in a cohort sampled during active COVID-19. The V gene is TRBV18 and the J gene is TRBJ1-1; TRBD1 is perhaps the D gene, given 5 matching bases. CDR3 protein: CASSSQGMNTEAFF. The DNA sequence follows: TGTGCCAGCTCATCCCAGGGCATGAACACTGAAGCTTTCTTT.